The clone carrying this T cell receptor (beta chain) showed up just a few times. Antigen unknown. The data derive from a study of beta chain features in type 1 diabetes. Expressed TCRB transcripts were sequenced, since all the RNA that had been isolated was reverse transcribed. Produced via immunoSEQ multiplex PCR; TCRdb's table is partial and in-frame only. The sample lists 200,000 to 250,000 clones; 16% were seen once. The study's findings and limits: TCRB CDR3s were moderately but significantly shorter in Type 1 diabetes patients in all four CD4+ subsets. Shorter templates might be favored by PCR, and equally so in patients and in controls.

This TCR came from a man younger than 45 with type 1 diabetes. Material: naive CD4+ T cells from blood.

The CDR3 here is CSANRAAGKNIQYF. The CDR3 nucleotides read TGCAGCGCGAACAGGGCGGCAGGAAAAAACATTCAGTACTTC. The chain recombines TRBV29-1 with TRBJ2-4, with a tentative D call TRBD1 (6 bases). CDR3 length: 14 residues. The V and J ends lost 7 bases and 4 bases respectively, with 17 bases between them. Germline V CDR1 and CDR2: SQVTM, ANQGSEA.